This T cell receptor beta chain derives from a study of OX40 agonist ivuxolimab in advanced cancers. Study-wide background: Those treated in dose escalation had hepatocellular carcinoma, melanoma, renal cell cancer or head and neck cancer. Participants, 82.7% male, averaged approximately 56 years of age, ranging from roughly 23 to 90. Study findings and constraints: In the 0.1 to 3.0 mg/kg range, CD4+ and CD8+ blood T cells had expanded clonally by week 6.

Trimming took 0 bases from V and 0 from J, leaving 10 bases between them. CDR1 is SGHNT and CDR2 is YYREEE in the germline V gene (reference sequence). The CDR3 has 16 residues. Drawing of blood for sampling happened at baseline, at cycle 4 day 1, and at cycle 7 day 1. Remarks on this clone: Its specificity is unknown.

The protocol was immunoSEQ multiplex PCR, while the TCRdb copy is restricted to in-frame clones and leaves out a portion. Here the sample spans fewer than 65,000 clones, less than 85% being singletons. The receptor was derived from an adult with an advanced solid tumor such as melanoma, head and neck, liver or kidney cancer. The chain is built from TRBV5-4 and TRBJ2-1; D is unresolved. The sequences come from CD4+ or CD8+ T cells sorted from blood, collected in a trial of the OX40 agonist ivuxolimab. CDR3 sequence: CASSLAQPSSYNEQFF. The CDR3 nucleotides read TGTGCCAGCAGCTTGGCGCAACCCAGCTCCTACAATGAGCAGTTCTTC.